What follows are 9 T cell receptor beta chains derived from one specimen sequenced in a study of blood T cells in healthy people across ages. Primed by a sample-barcoded 5' primer and a J-beta primer mix, a second PCR proceeded for 7 to 11 cycles. Each CDR3 protein is one row after TCRdb ran MiXCR on the 5' RACE reads. Altogether more than 500,000 distinct CDR3 sequences are present, 25% to 35% being singletons, with the ten largest covering approximately 4%. The same specimen was also included in a second study, on T cells of mothers and their children.

Sequencing was carried out using blood. These receptors came from a boy younger than 10 in good health.

This chain connects TRBV9 to TRBJ1-5; D perhaps matches TRBD1 (5 bases). V was shortened by 5 bases and J by 3 bases, with 18 bases between the two germline ends. In germline, CDR1 is SGDLS, CDR2 YYNGEE. The CDR3 loop spans 16 amino acids. The CDR3 coding sequence is TGTGCCAGCAGGGAAGAGGGGAGGAGAACCAATCAGCCCCAGCATTTT. It encodes CASREEGRRTNQPQHF.

About this clonotype: The junction departs from germline at one end; a sequencing error may be responsible. The chain employs TRBV7-9 and TRBJ2-7; tentative D call: TRBD1 (5 bases). The CDR3 spans 15 residues. Germline CDR1 SEHNR, CDR2 FQNEAQ (reference sequence). The CDR3 region is CASSLGQGGDYEQYF. The DNA for the CDR3 is TGTGCCAGCAGTTTAGGCCAGGGCGGAGACTACGAGCAGTACTTC. Supplemented by reference TRBV7-9 and TRBJ2-7, the full variable domain reads DTGVSQNPRHKITKRGQNVTFRCDPISEHNRLYWYRQTLGQGPEFLTYFQNEAQLEKSRLLSDRFSAERPKGSFSTLEIQRTEQGDSAMYLCASSLGQGGDYEQYFGPGTRLTVT.

The CDR3 protein is CASSLAHGYTF. The CDR3 bases are TGTGCCAGCAGCTTAGCGCATGGCTACACCTTC. The chain couples TRBV7-9 to TRBJ1-2; no firm D call. Trimming cost V 0 bases and J 6 bases, with 2 bases left between them. The CDR3 covers 11 residues. Germline CDR1 SEHNR, CDR2 FQNEAQ (reference sequence).

This clonotype has ten or more counts. The chain links TRBV7-8 to TRBJ2-5; 10 positions agree with TRBD2. V was clipped by 4 bases and J by 1 base; unmatched bases: 3. There are 15 residues in the CDR3. CDR1 and CDR2 from the germline V gene are SGHVS and FQNEAQ. CDR3 nucleotide sequence: TGTGCCAGCAGCTCTAGCGGGGGTGTCCAAGAGACCCAGTACTTC. This sequence encodes CASSSSGGVQETQYF.

The genes are TRBV28 and TRBJ2-2; unclear D gene. The CDR3 contains 12 residues. Trimming took 9 bases from V and 6 from J, leaving 11 bases between them. Germline V gene lookup returns CDR1 MDHEN and CDR2 SYDVKM. The CDR3 region is CASMGLSGELFF. CDR3 in DNA: TGTGCCAGTATGGGCCTGTCCGGGGAGCTGTTTTTT.

The CDR3 DNA is TGTGCCAGCAGCCAAGACGGGGGGCTAGAGACCCAGTACTTC. Amino acids: CASSQDGGLETQYF. The chain employs TRBV3-1 and TRBJ2-5; the D gene is possibly TRBD2 (7 bases). Germline V gene sequence: CDR1 LGHDT, CDR2 YNNKEL (reference sequence). This CDR3 has 14 residues. V shed 0 bases and J shed 4 bases, with 9 bases lying between them.

This clonotype was observed many times. The chain joins TRBV27 to TRBJ2-6, with a possible D match to TRBD2 (6 bases). CDR1 MNHEY and CDR2 SMNVEV come from the germline V gene (reference sequence). Deletions cut 6 bases from V and 4 bases from J, with 10 bases between. The CDR3 has 14 residues. This chain's CDR3 is CASSLGGGANVLTF. In DNA form, the CDR3 reads TGTGCCAGCAGCCTCGGGGGAGGGGCCAACGTCCTGACTTTC.

This clonotype was found a few times. As DNA, the CDR3 is TGTGCCAGCGGAAAGGACAGAAGCCTAGCCAAAAACATTCAGTACTTC. Translation: CASGKDRSLAKNIQYF. This chain joins TRBV27 and TRBJ2-4; possible D gene TRBD1, 6 bases. CDR1 MNHEY and CDR2 SMNVEV come from the germline V gene (reference sequence). Trimming took 8 bases from V and 0 from J, leaving 17 bases between them. The CDR3 spans 16 residues.

CDR3 coding DNA: TGCAGCGTTCCAACAGCGGCTCGTTCCACAGATACGCAGTATTTT. This sequence encodes CSVPTAARSTDTQYF. The V call is TRBV29-1, the J call TRBJ2-3; weak D call: TRBD2 (5 bases). V was cut by 5 bases and J by 2 bases, with 17 bases left in between. The CDR3 contains 15 residues. Germline-derived CDR1 and CDR2 are SQVTM and ANQGSEA.